These 25 T cell receptor beta chains were all obtained from the same sample, sequenced in a study of Graves' ophthalmopathy and Graves' hyperthyroidism. RNA transcripts provided the template for amplifying TCR beta CDR3 regions. HTBI-primed first-round RT-PCR preceded second-round multiplex PCR. TCRdb reprocessed the multiplex PCR reads with MiXCR, giving one entry per CDR3 protein. The repertoire consists of more than 550,000 distinct CDR3 sequences, with about 41% occurring once and the leading ten covering more than 3%. The sample taken for sequencing was peripheral blood. Source of these receptors: an adult man with Graves' ophthalmopathy.

This clonotype appeared a single time. With a much larger clone just one base away, this may be a read error. The chain recombines TRBV10-3 with TRBJ1-3, with D maybe TRBD1 (5 bases). V was cut by 5 bases and J by 4 bases, with 15 bases left in between. CDR1 ENHRY and CDR2 SYGVKD come from the germline V gene. This CDR3 region has 15 residues. For the CDR3, the DNA is TGTGCCATCAGTTACTCGGGCGGGGCGGGAAACACCATATATTTT. Protein product: CAISYSGGAGNTIYF.

In the case of this clonotype: A read error may produce the germline difference seen at one junction end. The rearrangement links TRBV24-1 to TRBJ1-2, with TRBD1 matching over 9 bases. This CDR3 is built from 15 residues. Germline lookup yields CDR1 KGHDR and CDR2 SFDVKD. The CDR3 DNA reads TGTGCCAGCAGTGACGGACAGGGGCAAATCGGTGGCTACACCTTC. Its protein product is CASSDGQGQIGGYTF.

This chain links TRBV29-1 with TRBJ1-5; 7 positions agree with TRBD1. Trimming removed 4 bases from V and 2 bases from J; junction bases left unmatched: 5. Germline-derived CDR1 and CDR2 are SQVTM and ANQGSEA. The CDR3 sequence is 14 residues long. CDR3: CSVGGGHGNQPQHF. Written as DNA, the CDR3 is TGCAGCGTTGGAGGGGGCCACGGCAATCAGCCCCAGCATTTT.

This clonotype was seen ten or more times. The chain links TRBV2 to TRBJ1-5; possibly TRBD1 for D (6 bases). V was pared by 4 bases and J by 6 bases, with 10 bases between. Germline V gives CDR1 SNHLY, CDR2 FYNNEI. The CDR3 is 13 amino acids. The CDR3 nucleotides read TGTGCCAGCAGTGTGAAGGGGGGTCAGCCCCAGCATTTT. This translates into CASSVKGGQPQHF.

The genes are TRBV5-5 and TRBJ2-2, with 7 bases matching TRBD1. Germline V CDR1 and CDR2: SGHKS, YYEKEE (reference sequence). CDR3 length: 14 residues. V trimming: 4 bases; J trimming: 4 bases; junction bases outside the gene matches: 4. The CDR3 coding sequence is TGTGCCAGCAGCCTGGGACAGACCACCGGGGAGCTGTTTTTT. Translation gives CASSLGQTTGELFF. Filled out from reference TRBV5-5 and TRBJ2-2, the complete variable domain reads DAGVTQSPTHLIKTRGQQVTLRCSPISGHKSVSWYQQVLGQGPQFIFQYYEKEERGRGNFPDRFSARQFPNYSSELNVNALLLGDSALYLCASSLGQTTGELFFGEGSRLTVL.

This clonotype was observed at least ten times. The chain is built from TRBV15 and TRBJ2-7; 7 positions agree with TRBD1. The V gene end was trimmed by 4 bases and the J gene end by 3 bases; junction bases not matched to a gene: 9. Germline values: CDR1 LNHNV, CDR2 YYDKDF (reference sequence). The CDR3 loop spans 15 amino acids. CDR3 region: CATSKTGTANYEQYF. CDR3 coding DNA: TGTGCCACCAGCAAAACCGGGACAGCAAACTACGAGCAGTACTTC.

This clonotype was counted ten times or more. J is TRBJ2-7 and V is TRBV9, with a tentative D call TRBD1 (6 bases). Germline values: CDR1 SGDLS, CDR2 YYNGEE. V was clipped by 4 bases and J by 2 bases, with 16 bases between them. The CDR3 has 15 amino acids. CDR3 sequence: CASSPQAGATYEQYF. The DNA of the CDR3 is TGTGCCAGCAGCCCCCAGGCAGGGGCGACCTACGAGCAGTACTTC.

The CDR3 spells CASSWDREHEQYF. The CDR3 coding sequence is TGTGCCAGCAGTTGGGACAGGGAGCACGAGCAGTACTTC. This chain links TRBV6-6 with TRBJ2-7; 9 bases align to TRBD1. This CDR3 contains 13 residues. Per the germline V gene, CDR1 is MNHNY and CDR2 is SVGAGI (reference sequence). Unmatched junction bases numbered 3, after V lost 4 bases and J lost 5 bases.

Only one count was recorded for this clonotype. This chain joins TRBV5-1 and TRBJ1-1; D is undetermined. Trimming removed 5 bases from V and 6 bases from J, with 17 bases in between. Germline V CDR1 and CDR2: SGHRS, YFSETQ. The CDR3 loop spans 14 amino acids. In nucleotides, the CDR3 is TGCGCCAGCAGTGCGGGTTTCGGGGTCGCTGAAGCTTTCTTT. It encodes CASSAGFGVAEAFF. Together with reference TRBV5-1 and TRBJ1-1, the CDR3 gives the full variable domain: KAGVTQTPRYLIKTRGQQVTLSCSPISGHRSVSWYQQTPGQGLQFLFEYFSETQRNKGNFPGRFSGRQFSNSRSEMNVSTLELGDSALYLCASSAGFGVAEAFFGQGTRLTVV.

This clonotype showed up many times. The chain joins TRBV14 to TRBJ2-6; D remains ambiguous. CDR3 size: 14 residues. Germline lookup yields CDR1 SGHDN and CDR2 FVKESK. V dropped 1 base and J dropped 1 base, with 2 bases sitting between them. The CDR3 DNA sequence: TGTGCCAGCAGCCAAGTTTCTGGGGCCAACGTCCTGACTTTC. It encodes CASSQVSGANVLTF.

This clonotype has just a few counts. The chain has TRBV20-1 and TRBJ2-7; D call uncertain. V was pared by 0 bases and J by 0 bases, with 9 bases between. Germline V CDR1 and CDR2: DFQATT, SNEGSKA (reference sequence). The CDR3 loop spans 14 amino acids. Here the CDR3 reads CSARDITSSYEQYF. CDR3 DNA sequence: TGCAGTGCTAGAGATATCACGTCCTCCTACGAGCAGTACTTC.

As for this clonotype: This may arise from a read error, as a much more abundant clone is one base away. The chain has TRBV27 and TRBJ2-7; no clear D gene. CDR3 length: 13 amino acids. Germline V gene data show CDR1 as MNHEY and CDR2 as SMNVEV (reference sequence). CDR3 in DNA: TGTGCCAGCAGTGACGGACCGATCTACGAGCAGTGCTTC. Its translation: CASSDGPIYEQCF.

For this clonotype: A clone one base away is much larger, so this may be a read error. The rearrangement uses TRBV7-8 and TRBJ2-2; TRBD2 aligns across 7 bases. Germline V lookup: CDR1 SGHVS, CDR2 FQNEAQ. The CDR3 spans 15 residues. The CDR3 sequence is CASSFGGTNTGELVF. The CDR3 nucleotides are TGTGCCAGCAGTTTTGGCGGGACTAACACCGGGGAGCTGGTTTTT. Drawing the rest from reference TRBV7-8 and TRBJ2-2, the complete variable domain is GAGVSQSPRYKVAKRGQDVALRCDPISGHVSLFWYQQALGQGPEFLTYFQNEAQLDKSGLPSDRFFAERPEGSVSTLKIQRTQQEDSAVYLCASSFGGTNTGELVFGEGSRLTVL.

The V and J genes are TRBV5-1 and TRBJ2-7, with 9 positions matching TRBD2. Germline loops: CDR1 SGHRS, CDR2 YFSETQ. The CDR3 extends over 15 amino acids. The junction had 9 bases not matched to a gene; V was cut back by 4 bases and J by 4 bases. The CDR3 protein is CASSLSTSGYYEQYF. The CDR3 DNA sequence: TGCGCCAGCAGCCTGAGTACTAGCGGGTATTACGAGCAGTACTTC. Variable domain in full (rest from reference TRBV5-1 and TRBJ2-7): KAGVTQTPRYLIKTRGQQVTLSCSPISGHRSVSWYQQTPGQGLQFLFEYFSETQRNKGNFPGRFSGRQFSNSRSEMNVSTLELGDSALYLCASSLSTSGYYEQYFGPGTRLTVT.

For this clonotype: Compared with germline, one end of the junction differs, possibly owing to a read error. The genes are TRBV7-9 and TRBJ2-7; 8 nucleotides align to TRBD2. Germline V gene data show CDR1 as SEHNR and CDR2 as FQNEAQ (reference sequence). The CDR3 loop spans 15 amino acids. The CDR3 DNA reads as TGCGCCAGCAGCCCTCGGGGGGGGGCCTCCTACGAGCAGTACTTC. Its protein product is CASSPRGGASYEQYF. Full variable domain (rest looked up from reference TRBV7-9 and TRBJ2-7): DTGVSQNPRHKITKRGQNVTFRCDPISEHNRLYWYRQTLGQGPEFLTYFQNEAQLEKSRLLSDRFSAERPKGSFSTLEIQRTEQGDSAMYLCASSPRGGASYEQYFGPGTRLTVT.

Comment on this clonotype: A much larger clone lies a single base off, so this may be a read error. This CDR3 is CASSVTSVFSGDTIYF. The DNA for the CDR3 is TGTGCCAGCAGCGTGACTTCAGTTTTCTCTGGAGACACCATATATTTT. The J gene is TRBJ1-3, the V gene TRBV9; D is ambiguous. The germline V gene has CDR1 SGDLS and CDR2 YYNGEE. The CDR3 contains 16 residues.

The table lists this clonotype with many counts. The J gene is TRBJ2-7, the V gene TRBV10-3; D call uncertain. CDR3 length: 13 residues. Germline lookup yields CDR1 ENHRY and CDR2 SYGVKD. The V end lost 8 bases, the J end lost 2 bases, and 13 bases lay between the germline ends. The CDR3 loop reads CAILNGITYEQYF. The CDR3 coding sequence is TGTGCCATCTTAAATGGGATTACCTACGAGCAGTACTTC.

This clonotype came up a few times. The V gene is TRBV7-3, the J gene TRBJ2-2; TRBD2 agrees at 9 bases. The ends lost 5 bases at V and 6 bases at J; junction bases unmatched: 7. CDR3 length: 15 amino acids. Germline CDR1 is SGHTA and CDR2 is FQGTGA. DNA of the CDR3: TGTGCCAGCAGCCGTGGGACTAGCCCTGCCGGGGAGCTGTTTTTT. Amino acid sequence: CASSRGTSPAGELFF.

This clonotype appeared a few times. V gene TRBV15 combines with J gene TRBJ2-5; D is ambiguous. V gave up 1 base and J gave up 4 bases, with 7 bases separating them. The CDR3 has 13 amino acids. Looked up from germline, CDR1 is LNHNV and CDR2 is YYDKDF (reference sequence). The CDR3 bases are TGTGCCACCAGCAGAGTAGCTCGAGAGACCCAGTACTTC. It encodes CATSRVARETQYF.

In this sample, this clonotype turned up many times. V is TRBV24-1 and J is TRBJ2-7; TRBD2 might be the D (5 bases). This CDR3 region has 16 residues. Germline assignment: CDR1 KGHDR and CDR2 SFDVKD. V shed 2 bases and J shed 4 bases, with 17 bases lying between them. Here the CDR3 reads CATSDYTPGVGYEQYF. Written as DNA, the CDR3 is TGTGCCACCAGTGATTATACCCCCGGGGTGGGATACGAGCAGTACTTC.

This chain connects TRBV15 to TRBJ1-1; 11 bases are a match to TRBD1. Germline loops: CDR1 LNHNV, CDR2 YYDKDF (reference sequence). Trimming at V came to 0 bases and at J to 4 bases, leaving 4 bases not matched to a gene. The CDR3 is 16 amino acids. The DNA for the CDR3 is TGTGCCACCAGCAGAGAAGGGGGGACAGGGGGCACTGAAGCTTTCTTT. Its translation is CATSREGGTGGTEAFF. The variable domain in full, completed from reference TRBV15 and TRBJ1-1, reads DAMVIQNPRYQVTQFGKPVTLSCSQTLNHNVMYWYQQKSSQAPKLLFHYYDKDFNNEADTPDNFQSRRPNTSFCFLDIRSPGLGDTAMYLCATSREGGTGGTEAFFGQGTRLTVV.

This chain connects TRBV3-1 to TRBJ1-5; D perhaps matches TRBD1 (6 bases). The germline gives CDR1 LGHDT, CDR2 YNNKEL (reference sequence). The germline V and J ends were trimmed by 2 bases and 4 bases, with 12 bases remaining between them. The CDR3 sequence is 15 residues long. The CDR3: CASSQSLGGNQPQHF. The DNA of the CDR3 is TGTGCCAGCAGCCAATCGTTAGGGGGGAATCAGCCCCAGCATTTT.

This rearrangement joins TRBV20-1 to TRBJ1-6, with no clear D. The V and J ends lost 8 bases and 7 bases respectively, with 12 bases between them. Germline V CDR1 and CDR2: DFQATT, SNEGSKA (reference sequence). The CDR3 extends over 12 amino acids. CDR3 nucleotide sequence: TGCAGTCTTGGAGGGCACAATTCACCCCTCCACTTT. Protein product: CSLGGHNSPLHF.

This clonotype was picked up many times. The chain carries TRBV6-6 and TRBJ1-4; no reliable D call. Germline CDR1 MNHNY, CDR2 SVGAGI (reference sequence). The length of the CDR3 is 13 residues. V lost 5 bases, J lost 0 bases, and 4 bases lay in between. The CDR3: CASSGTTNEKLFF. In nucleotides, the CDR3 is TGTGCCAGCAGTGGAACAACTAATGAAAAACTGTTTTTT.

On this clonotype: A read error may be the cause here, since a much bigger clone is one base away. The genes are TRBV10-3 and TRBJ2-6; 7 bases align to TRBD1. CDR3 length equals 17 residues. Germline-derived CDR1 and CDR2 are ENHRY and SYGVKD. CDR3 sequence reads: CASSESRGTSGTNVLTF. CDR3 nucleotides: TGTGCCAGCAGTGAGTCCAGGGGGACCTCTGGGACCAACGTCCTGACTTTC.